The present T cell receptor beta chain was sequenced within a study of metastatic and nonmetastatic thyroid tumors. Study-wide background: Malignant and benign thyroid patients had repertoires compared in peripheral blood and tumor or nodule tissue.

Germline V gives CDR1 SGHDN, CDR2 FVKESK. The CDR3 totals 14 residues. V lost 1 base and J lost 6; bases outside the gene matches: 0. This clone was seen a single time. In the original processing: A distant-metastasis classifier for papillary thyroid cancer was built using CDR3 differences across clinicopathological groups. From the PCR reads, TCRdb re-called clones with MiXCR. V and J calls and clone size were set by TCRdb, not the authors. The table has around 26,000 clones, roughly 20% seen once. Among the patients, none had received any treatment before thyroid surgery. The receptor was isolated from a female donor with papillary thyroid cancer or a benign thyroid nodule (not recorded which). Some clones in this sample may be carry-over from other donors' samples. The J gene is TRBJ2-3, the V gene TRBV14; the match to TRBD1 covers 11 bases. Specimen: adjacent normal tissue. The CDR3 loop is CASSQGTGGDTQYF. The CDR3 DNA sequence: TGTGCCAGCAGCCAAGGGACAGGGGGCGATACGCAGTATTTT.